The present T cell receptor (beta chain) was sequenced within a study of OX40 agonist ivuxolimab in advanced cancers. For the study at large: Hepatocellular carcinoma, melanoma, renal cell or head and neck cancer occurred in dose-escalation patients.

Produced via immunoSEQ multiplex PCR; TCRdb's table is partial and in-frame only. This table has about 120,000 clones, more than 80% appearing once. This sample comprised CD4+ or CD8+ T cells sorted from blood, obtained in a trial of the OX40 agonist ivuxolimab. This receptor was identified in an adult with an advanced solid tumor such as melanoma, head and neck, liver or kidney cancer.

The CDR3 is CASSVLAQETQYF. CDR3 DNA: TGTGCCAGCAGTGTGTTAGCTCAAGAGACCCAGTACTTC. V is TRBV6-1 and J is TRBJ2-5; D is unclear. Deletions cut 4 bases from V and 2 bases from J, with 8 bases between. This CDR3 comprises 13 residues. Germline loops: CDR1 MNHNS, CDR2 SASEGT.